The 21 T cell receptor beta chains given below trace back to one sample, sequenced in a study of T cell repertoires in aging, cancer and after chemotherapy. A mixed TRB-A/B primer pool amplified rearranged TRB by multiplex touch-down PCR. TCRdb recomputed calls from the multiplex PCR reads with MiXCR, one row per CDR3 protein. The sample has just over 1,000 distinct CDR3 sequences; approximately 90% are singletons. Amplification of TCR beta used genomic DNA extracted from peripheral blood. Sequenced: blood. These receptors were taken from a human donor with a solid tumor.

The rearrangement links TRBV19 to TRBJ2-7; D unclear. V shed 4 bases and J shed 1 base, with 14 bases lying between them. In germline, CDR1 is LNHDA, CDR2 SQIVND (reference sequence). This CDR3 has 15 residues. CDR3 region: CASSRSGKTSYEQYF. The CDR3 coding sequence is TGTGCCAGTAGTAGGTCCGGTAAGACGTCCTACGAGCAGTACTTC.

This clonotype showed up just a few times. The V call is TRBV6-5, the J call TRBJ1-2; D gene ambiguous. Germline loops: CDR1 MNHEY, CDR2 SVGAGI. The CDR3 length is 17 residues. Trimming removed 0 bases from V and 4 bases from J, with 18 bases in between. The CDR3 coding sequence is TGTGCCAGCAGTTACTCGTTCTGGATTCGGGATCTCTATGGCTACACCTTC. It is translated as CASSYSFWIRDLYGYTF.

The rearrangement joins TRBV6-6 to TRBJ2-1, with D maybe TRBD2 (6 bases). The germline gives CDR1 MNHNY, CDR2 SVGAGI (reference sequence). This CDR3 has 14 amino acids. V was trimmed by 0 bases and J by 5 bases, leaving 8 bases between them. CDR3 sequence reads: CASSYSGGNNEQFF. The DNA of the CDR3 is TGTGCCAGCAGTTACTCCGGCGGGAACAATGAGCAGTTCTTC.

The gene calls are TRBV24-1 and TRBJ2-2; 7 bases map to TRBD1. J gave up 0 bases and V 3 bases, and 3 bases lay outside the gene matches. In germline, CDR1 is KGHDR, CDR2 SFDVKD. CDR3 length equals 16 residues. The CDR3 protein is CATSDRQGANTGELFF. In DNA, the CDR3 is TGTGCCACCAGTGATCGACAGGGCGCGAACACCGGGGAGCTGTTTTTT.

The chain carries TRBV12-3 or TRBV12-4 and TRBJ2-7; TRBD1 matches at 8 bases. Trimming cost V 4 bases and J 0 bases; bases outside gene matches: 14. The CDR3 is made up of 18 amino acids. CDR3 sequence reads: CASSSQPIRDRYSYEQYF. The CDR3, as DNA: TGTGCCAGCAGTTCCCAACCCATCCGGGACAGGTACTCCTACGAGCAGTACTTC.

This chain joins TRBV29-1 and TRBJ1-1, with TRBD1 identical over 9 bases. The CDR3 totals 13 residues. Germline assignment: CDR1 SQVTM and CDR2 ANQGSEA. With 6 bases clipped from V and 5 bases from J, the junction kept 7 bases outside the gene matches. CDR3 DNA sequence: TGCAGCGTGAACAGGGGGCAGGGGACTGAAGCTTTCTTT. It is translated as CSVNRGQGTEAFF.

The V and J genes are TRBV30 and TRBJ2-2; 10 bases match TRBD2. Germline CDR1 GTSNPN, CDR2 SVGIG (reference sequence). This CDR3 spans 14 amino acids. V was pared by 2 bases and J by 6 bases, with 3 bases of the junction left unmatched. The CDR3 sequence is CAWSSSGRAGELFF. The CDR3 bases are TGTGCCTGGAGTAGCAGCGGGAGGGCCGGGGAGCTGTTTTTT.

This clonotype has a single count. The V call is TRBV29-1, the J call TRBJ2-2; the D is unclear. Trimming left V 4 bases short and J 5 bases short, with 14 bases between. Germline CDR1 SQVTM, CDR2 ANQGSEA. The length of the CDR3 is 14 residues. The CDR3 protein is CSVGKGLGTGELFF. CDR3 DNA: TGCAGCGTTGGGAAGGGCCTTGGGACCGGGGAGCTGTTTTTT.

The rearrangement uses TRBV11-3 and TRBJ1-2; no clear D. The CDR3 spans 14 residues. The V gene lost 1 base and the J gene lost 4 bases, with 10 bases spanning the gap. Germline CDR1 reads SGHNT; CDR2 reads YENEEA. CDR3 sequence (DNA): TGTGCCAGCAGCTTAGGAGGAGATTCCTATGGCTACACCTTC. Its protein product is CASSLGGDSYGYTF.

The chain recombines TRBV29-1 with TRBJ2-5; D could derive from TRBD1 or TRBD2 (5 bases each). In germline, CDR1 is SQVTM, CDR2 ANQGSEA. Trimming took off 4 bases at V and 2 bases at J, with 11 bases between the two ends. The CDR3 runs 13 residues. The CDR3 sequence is CSVARDVQETQYF. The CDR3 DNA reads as TGCAGCGTTGCCCGGGACGTACAAGAGACCCAGTACTTC.

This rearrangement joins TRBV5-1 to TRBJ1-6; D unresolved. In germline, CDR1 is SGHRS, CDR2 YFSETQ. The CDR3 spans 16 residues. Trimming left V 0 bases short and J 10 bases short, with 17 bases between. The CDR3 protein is CASSLDPEKSWSPLHF. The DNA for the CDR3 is TGCGCCAGCAGCTTGGATCCGGAGAAGTCTTGGTCACCCCTCCACTTT.

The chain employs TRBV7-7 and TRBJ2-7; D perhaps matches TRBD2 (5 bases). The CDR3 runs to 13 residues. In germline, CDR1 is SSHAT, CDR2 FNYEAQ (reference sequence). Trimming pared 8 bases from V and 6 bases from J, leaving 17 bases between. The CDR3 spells CASSLDWLGEQYF. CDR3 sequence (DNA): TGTGCCAGCTCCTTGGACTGGTTGGGCGAGCAGTACTTC.

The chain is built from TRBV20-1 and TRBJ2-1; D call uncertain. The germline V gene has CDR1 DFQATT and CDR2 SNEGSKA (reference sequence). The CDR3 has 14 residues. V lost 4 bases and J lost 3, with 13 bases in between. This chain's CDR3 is CSATAPKGYNEQFF. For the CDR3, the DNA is TGCAGTGCTACCGCCCCGAAGGGCTACAATGAGCAGTTCTTC.

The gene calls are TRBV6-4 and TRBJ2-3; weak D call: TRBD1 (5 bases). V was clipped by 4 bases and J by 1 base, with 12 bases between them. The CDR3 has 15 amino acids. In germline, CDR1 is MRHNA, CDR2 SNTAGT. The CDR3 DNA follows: TGTGCCAGCAGTGTTACGGTAGGGGGCACAGATACGCAGTATTTT. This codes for CASSVTVGGTDTQYF.

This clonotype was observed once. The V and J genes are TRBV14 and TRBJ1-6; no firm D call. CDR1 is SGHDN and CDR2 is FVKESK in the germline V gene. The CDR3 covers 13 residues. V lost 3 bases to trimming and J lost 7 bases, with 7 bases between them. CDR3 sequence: CASSQGWNSPLHF. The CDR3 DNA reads TGTGCCAGCAGCCAGGGGTGGAATTCACCCCTCCACTTT.

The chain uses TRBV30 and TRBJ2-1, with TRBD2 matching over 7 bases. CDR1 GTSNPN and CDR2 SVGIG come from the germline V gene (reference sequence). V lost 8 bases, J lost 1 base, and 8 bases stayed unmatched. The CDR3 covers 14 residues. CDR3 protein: CASSGLASYNEQFF. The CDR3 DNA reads TGTGCCAGTAGCGGGCTAGCATCCTACAATGAGCAGTTCTTC.

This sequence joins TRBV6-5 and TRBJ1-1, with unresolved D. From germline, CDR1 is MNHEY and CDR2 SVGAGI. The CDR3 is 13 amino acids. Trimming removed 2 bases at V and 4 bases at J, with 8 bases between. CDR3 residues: CASSYRPGTEAFF. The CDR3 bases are TGTGCCAGCAGTTACCGTCCAGGCACTGAAGCTTTCTTT.

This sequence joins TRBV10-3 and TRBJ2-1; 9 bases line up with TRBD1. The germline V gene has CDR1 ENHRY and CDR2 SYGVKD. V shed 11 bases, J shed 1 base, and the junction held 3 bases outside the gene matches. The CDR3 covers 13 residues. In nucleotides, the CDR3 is TGTGCCGGCGGGACAGGGTCCTACAATGAGCAGTTCTTC. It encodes CAGGTGSYNEQFF.

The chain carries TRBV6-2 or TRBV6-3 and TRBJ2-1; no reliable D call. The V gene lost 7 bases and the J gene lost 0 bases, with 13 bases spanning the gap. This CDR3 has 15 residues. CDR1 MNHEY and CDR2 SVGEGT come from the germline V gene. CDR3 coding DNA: TGTGCCAGCACCCTCCCGGCTAGCTCCTACAATGAGCAGTTCTTC. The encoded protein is CASTLPASSYNEQFF.

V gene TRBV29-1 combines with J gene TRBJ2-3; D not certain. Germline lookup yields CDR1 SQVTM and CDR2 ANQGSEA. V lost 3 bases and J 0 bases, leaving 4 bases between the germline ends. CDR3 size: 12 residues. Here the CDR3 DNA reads TGCAGCGTTGACCCTAGCACAGATACGCAGTATTTT. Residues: CSVDPSTDTQYF.

This CDR3 is CSAREGLAGDGNEQFF. For the CDR3, the DNA is TGCAGTGCTAGGGAGGGACTAGCGGGAGATGGCAATGAGCAGTTCTTC. The chain links TRBV20-1 to TRBJ2-1; 14 bases are shared with TRBD2. The ends lost 3 bases at V and 6 bases at J; junction bases unmatched: 7. Germline V gives CDR1 DFQATT, CDR2 SNEGSKA (reference sequence). This CDR3 is built from 16 residues.